This paragraph covers one T cell receptor (beta chain) sequence. The antigen it recognizes is unknown. No quality values exist for individual bases; no much larger clone is one base distant. The data derive from a study of shared clonotypes between healthy human individuals (dated by TCRdb to the early 2020s). About the investigation overall: A couple of women and a few men aged 18 to 49 years were included in the cohort. Per donor, three plates each were used for CD4 naive and CD4 memory, two for CD8 naive, and one for CD8 memory. To estimate repertoire size and how much clonotypes are shared between individuals, the study performed deep sequencing of blood TCR repertoires from 4 to 6 healthy adults. To increase sequencing depth and limit assay-specific biases, TCR repertoire library preparation and sequencing were carried out by different laboratories using diverse techniques. Between about 0.8 and 9 billion PBMCs per donor were obtained by leukapheresis. The paper as a whole reports these results and caveats: Clonotypes shared by all four sorted-subset donors showed higher generation probabilities than non-shared clonotypes. Sharing across a handful of donors was observed for roughly 5% of naive CD4, under 4% of naive CD8, about 2.5% of memory CD4, and roughly 0.4% of memory CD8 clonotypes. Because the study included a small number of donors, the genetic and exposure-history diversity represented was limited. Pairwise subsampling indicated that sequencing depth was expected to affect the degree of clonotype sharing among donors. Only blood was sampled, and tissue TCR repertoires likely differ from those in blood. Larger estimated clonotype richness was generally found for naive subsets than for memory subsets. Rarefaction of sorted-subset datasets indicated incomplete sequencing despite the large sequencing depth.

Using the deep immunoSEQ assay, TCR CDR3 regions were amplified from genomic DNA by multiplex PCR. For each cell subset, the extracted genomic DNA was distributed evenly across all wells of several immunoSEQ 96-well plates, and each plate served as one replicate. Each replicate PCR for sorted subsets received around 200 ng genomic DNA, equal to tens of thousands of T cell genomes. The purified libraries were quantified using a Qubit 3.0 fluorometer, sized with a Bioanalyzer 2100, and then quantified again using the KAPA Library Quantification kit. Every immunoSEQ 96-well plate was sequenced on a dedicated single-read 150-cycle Illumina NextSeq 550 flow cell. As for the original processing: Because the immunoSEQ output held only junctional sequences and lacked quality scores, the filtering could not match the filtering applied to full-length reads. To assign V/J genes and CDR3, sequences were annotated using PyIR, a Python wrapper for IgBLAST v1.9, with IMGT germline references. Reads were filtered out if the reads had weak V/J assignments (E-value above 1e-6), no CDR3, stop codons, out-of-frame junctions, or ambiguous translated residues. V3J clonotypes were defined as sequences sharing an identical inferred V gene, J gene, and CDR3 amino acid sequence. The percentage overlap between two repertoires was calculated by dividing the number of shared unique clonotypes by the size of the smaller repertoire. Repertoire richness was assessed with RTK rarefaction, the Chao1 estimator, and Recon v2.1 estimates of unobserved clonotypes. For all TCRbeta clonotypes obtained by the gDNA method from a few donors, generation probabilities were computed with OLGA. TCRdb took this table from immuneACCESS and kept in-frame rearrangements with V and J called. Such tables lack part of the clones; where checked against another copy, unresolved V genes explain under half of the gap, and the rest is unexplained. V, J and clone size reflect that table, while D and trimming were determined from the DNA. This sample lists hundreds of thousands of clones; approximately 95% were detected once. The ten top clones hold over 0.09% of the sample.

Sequences MNHEY (CDR1) and SMNVEV (CDR2) are obtained from the germline V gene (reference sequence). The CDR3 measures 13 amino acids from cysteine to phenylalanine. This entry keeps only the CDR3 DNA: 39 bases, framed from base 1. Between the V and J ends, shortened by 4 bases and 7 bases respectively, the junction contains 11 bases. For the CD8 naive samples, CD45RO-negative cells were positively selected for CCR7, yielding a CD45RA+CCR7+ population from which TemRA cells were excluded. Healthy HIV-negative adults with no recently reported acute infections or vaccinations were included as donors. Every donor was a Caucasian adult living in Nashville, Tennessee, USA. After blood collection by leukapheresis, PBMCs were isolated using Ficoll-Histopaque density gradient centrifugation and then cryopreserved in the vapor phase of liquid nitrogen. Analytical flow cytometry was used to check the purity and quantity of every magnetically sorted T cell population. From each sorted fraction, genomic DNA was isolated and quantified by UV absorbance on a Nanodrop 2000c.

Sample: naive CD8+ T cells sorted from blood. According to the study, the label for this sample's cell subset or site signals: CD45RA+CCR7+. The rearrangement joined TRBV27 to TRBJ1-5; 5 matching bases give a weak D call of TRBD1. The sequence came from a woman aged 30 to 39 in good health. The DNA sequence is given as TGTGCCAGCAGTTCTCTTCGGGACCAGCCCCAGCATTTT. Protein translation: CASSSLRDQPQHF.